This T cell receptor (beta chain) was identified during a study of blood T cell repertoires in COVID-19. Sequencing used immunoSEQ multiplex PCR; TCRdb keeps in-frame clones, though not all of them. Seen here are about 300,000 clones, around 90% observed once, and the top ten hold around 6.6%. Trimming stripped 7 bases from V and 7 bases from J, with 13 bases between. CDR1 and CDR2 (germline): SQVTM, ANQGSEA. The CDR3 consists of 11 residues. The sample taken for sequencing was peripheral blood. The TCR originated in a man aged 18 to 30 who had recovered from COVID-19. This chain links TRBV29-1 with TRBJ1-1, with D perhaps matching TRBD1 (6 bases). DNA of the CDR3: TGCAGCGGGCGGTCAGGGGATGAAGCTTTCTTT. This gives the protein CSGRSGDEAFF.